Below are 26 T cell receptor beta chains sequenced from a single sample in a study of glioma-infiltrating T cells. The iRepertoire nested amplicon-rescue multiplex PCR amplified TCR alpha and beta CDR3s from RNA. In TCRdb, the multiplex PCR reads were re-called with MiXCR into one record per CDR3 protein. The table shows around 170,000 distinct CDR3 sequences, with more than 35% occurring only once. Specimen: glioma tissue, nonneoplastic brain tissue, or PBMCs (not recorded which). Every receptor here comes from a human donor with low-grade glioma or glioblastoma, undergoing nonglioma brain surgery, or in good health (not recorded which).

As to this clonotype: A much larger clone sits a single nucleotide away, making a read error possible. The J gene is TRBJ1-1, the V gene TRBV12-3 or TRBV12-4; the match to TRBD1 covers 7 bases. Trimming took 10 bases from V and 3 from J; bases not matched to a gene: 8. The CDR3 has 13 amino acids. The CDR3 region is CAIRRDSDTEAFF. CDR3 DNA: TGTGCCATCAGACGGGACAGCGACACTGAAGCTTTCTTT.

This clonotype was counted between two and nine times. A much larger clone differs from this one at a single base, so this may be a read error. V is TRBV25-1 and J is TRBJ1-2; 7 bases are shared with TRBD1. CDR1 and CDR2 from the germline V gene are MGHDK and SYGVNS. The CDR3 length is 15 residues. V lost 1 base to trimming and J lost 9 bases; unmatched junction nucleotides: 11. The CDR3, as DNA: TGTGCCAGCAGTGAATTCACCGGGACAGTGAGTTGCTACACCTTC. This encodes CASSEFTGTVSCYTF.

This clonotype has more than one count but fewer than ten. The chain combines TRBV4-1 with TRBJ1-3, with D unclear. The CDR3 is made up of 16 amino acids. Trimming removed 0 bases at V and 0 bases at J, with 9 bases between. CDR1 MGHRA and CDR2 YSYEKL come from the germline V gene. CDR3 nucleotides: TGCGCCAGCAGCCAAGATGACATGAACTCTGGAAACACCATATATTTT. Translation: CASSQDDMNSGNTIYF.

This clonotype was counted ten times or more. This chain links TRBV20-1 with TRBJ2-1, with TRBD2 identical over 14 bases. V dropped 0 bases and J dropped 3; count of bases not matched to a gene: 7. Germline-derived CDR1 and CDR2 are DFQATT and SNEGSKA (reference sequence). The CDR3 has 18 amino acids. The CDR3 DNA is TGCAGTGCTAGAGAGACTAGCGGGAGGGCCCTATTCTACAATGAGCAGTTCTTC. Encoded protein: CSARETSGRALFYNEQFF.

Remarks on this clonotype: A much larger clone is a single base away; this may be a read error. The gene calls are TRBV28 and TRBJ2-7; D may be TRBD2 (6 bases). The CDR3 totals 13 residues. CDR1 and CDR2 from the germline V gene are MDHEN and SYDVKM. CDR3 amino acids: CASTPPGVYAQYF. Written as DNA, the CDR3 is TGTGCCAGCACTCCCCCGGGAGTTTACGCGCAGTACTTC.

In nucleotides, the CDR3 is TGTGCCAGCAGCCCATGGACAGGGGAAGAGGAGCAGTACTTC. Amino acid sequence: CASSPWTGEEEQYF. The chain carries TRBV5-4 and TRBJ2-7; 9 bases are shared with TRBD1. There are 14 residues in the CDR3. V trimming: 4 bases; J trimming: 7 bases; junction bases outside the gene matches: 9. Germline assignment: CDR1 SGHNT and CDR2 YYREEE (reference sequence).

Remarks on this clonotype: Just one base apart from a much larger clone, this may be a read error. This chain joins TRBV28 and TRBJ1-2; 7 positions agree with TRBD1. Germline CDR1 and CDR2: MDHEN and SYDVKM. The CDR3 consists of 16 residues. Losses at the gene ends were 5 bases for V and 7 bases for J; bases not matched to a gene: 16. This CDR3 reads CASSPTKGALGGGYTF. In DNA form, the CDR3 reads TGTGCCAGCAGTCCAACCAAGGGGGCGCTGGGTGGTGGCTACACCTTC.

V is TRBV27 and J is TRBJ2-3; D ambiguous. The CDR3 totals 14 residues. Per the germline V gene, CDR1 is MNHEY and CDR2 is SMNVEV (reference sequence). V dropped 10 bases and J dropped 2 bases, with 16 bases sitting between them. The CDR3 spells CATGSAHPTDTQYF. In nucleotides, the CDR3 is TGTGCCACAGGTTCAGCCCACCCCACAGATACGCAGTATTTT.

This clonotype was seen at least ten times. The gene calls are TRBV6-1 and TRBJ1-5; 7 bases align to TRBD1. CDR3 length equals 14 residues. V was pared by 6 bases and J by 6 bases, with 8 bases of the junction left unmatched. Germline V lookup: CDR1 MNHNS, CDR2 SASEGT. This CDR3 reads CASSLQGTSQPQHF. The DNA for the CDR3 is TGTGCCAGCAGCCTACAGGGGACTAGTCAGCCCCAGCATTTT.

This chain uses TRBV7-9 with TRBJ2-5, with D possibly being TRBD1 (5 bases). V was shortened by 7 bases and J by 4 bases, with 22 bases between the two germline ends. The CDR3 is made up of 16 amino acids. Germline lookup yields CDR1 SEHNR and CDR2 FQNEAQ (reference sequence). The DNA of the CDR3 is TGTGCCAGCACCCCCAGTAACGCAGGGCCGTTAGAGACCCAGTACTTC. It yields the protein CASTPSNAGPLETQYF.

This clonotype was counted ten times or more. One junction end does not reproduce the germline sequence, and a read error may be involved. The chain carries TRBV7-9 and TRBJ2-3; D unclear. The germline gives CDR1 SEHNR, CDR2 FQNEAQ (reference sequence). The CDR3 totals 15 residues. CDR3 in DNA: TGTGCCAGCATCTTAACGACCCAACCCACAGATACGCAGTATTTT. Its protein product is CASILTTQPTDTQYF.

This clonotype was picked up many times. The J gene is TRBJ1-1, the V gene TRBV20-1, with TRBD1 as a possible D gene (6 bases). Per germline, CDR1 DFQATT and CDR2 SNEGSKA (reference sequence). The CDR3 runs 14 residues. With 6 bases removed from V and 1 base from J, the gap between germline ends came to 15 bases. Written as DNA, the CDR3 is TGCAGTGCCACTCAGGGGAGAGGGAACACTGAAGCTTTCTTT. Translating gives CSATQGRGNTEAFF.

The CDR3, as DNA: TGTGCCAGCAGTGTCGATTGGCCGGGAAATGAGCAGTTCTTC. The encoded protein is CASSVDWPGNEQFF. This chain uses TRBV7-8 with TRBJ2-1, with D possibly matching TRBD2 (5 bases). Trimming removed 6 bases at V and 7 bases at J, with 16 bases between. Germline-derived CDR1 and CDR2 are SGHVS and FQNEAQ. This CDR3 region has 14 residues.

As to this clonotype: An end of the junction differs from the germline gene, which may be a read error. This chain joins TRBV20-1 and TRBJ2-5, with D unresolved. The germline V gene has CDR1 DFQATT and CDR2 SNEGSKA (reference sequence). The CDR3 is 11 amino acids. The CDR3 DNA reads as TGCAGTTCTAGAGTTGTAGGAGAGCAGTACTTC. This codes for CSSRVVGEQYF.

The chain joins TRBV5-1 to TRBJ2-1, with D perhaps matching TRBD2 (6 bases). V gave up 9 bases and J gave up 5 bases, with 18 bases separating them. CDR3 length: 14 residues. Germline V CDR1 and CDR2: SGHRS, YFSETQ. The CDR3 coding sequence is TGCGCCATCACCGTCGGAGGGAACAACAATGAGCAGTTCTTC. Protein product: CAITVGGNNNEQFF.

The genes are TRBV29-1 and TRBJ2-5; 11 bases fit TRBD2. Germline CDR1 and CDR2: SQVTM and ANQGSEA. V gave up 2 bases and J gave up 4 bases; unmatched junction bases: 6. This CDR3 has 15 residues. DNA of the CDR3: TGCAGCGTTGAAATAACTAGCGGGAGTAGAGAGACCCAGTACTTC. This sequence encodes CSVEITSGSRETQYF.

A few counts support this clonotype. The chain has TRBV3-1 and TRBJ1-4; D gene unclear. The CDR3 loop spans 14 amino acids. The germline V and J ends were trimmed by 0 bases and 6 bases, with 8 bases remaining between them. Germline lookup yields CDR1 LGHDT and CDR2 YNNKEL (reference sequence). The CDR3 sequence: CASSQDWSDEKLFF. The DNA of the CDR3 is TGTGCCAGCAGCCAAGATTGGTCTGATGAAAAACTGTTTTTT. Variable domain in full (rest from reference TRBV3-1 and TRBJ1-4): DTAVSQTPKYLVTQMGNDKSIKCEQNLGHDTMYWYKQDSKKFLKIMFSYNNKELIINETVPNRFSPKSPDKAHLNLHINSLELGDSAVYFCASSQDWSDEKLFFGSGTQLSVL.

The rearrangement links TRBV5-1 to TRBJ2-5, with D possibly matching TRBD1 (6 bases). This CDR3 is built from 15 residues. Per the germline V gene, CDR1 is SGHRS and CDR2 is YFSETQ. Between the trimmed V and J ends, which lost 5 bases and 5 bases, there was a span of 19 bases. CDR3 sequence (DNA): TGCGCCAGCAGTGCCGGGTTCCCCCAGGGGGAGACCCAGTACTTC. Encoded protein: CASSAGFPQGETQYF.

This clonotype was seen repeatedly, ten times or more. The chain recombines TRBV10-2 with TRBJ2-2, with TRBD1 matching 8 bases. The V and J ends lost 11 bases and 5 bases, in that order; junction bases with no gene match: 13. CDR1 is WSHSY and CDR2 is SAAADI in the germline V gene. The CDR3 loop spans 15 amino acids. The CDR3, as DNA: TGCGCCCGACGGACAGGGACGTTTTGGACCGGGGAGCTGTTTTTT. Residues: CARRTGTFWTGELFF.

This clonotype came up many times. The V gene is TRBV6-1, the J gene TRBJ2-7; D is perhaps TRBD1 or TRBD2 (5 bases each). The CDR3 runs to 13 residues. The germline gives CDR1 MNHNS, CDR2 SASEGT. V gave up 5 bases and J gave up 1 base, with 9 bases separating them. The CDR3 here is CASSSGASYEQYF. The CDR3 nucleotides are TGTGCCAGCAGTTCCGGGGCTTCCTACGAGCAGTACTTC.

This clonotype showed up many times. This CDR3 is CSVLELGRSDQPQHF. In DNA, the CDR3 is TGCAGTGTGCTAGAGCTAGGCAGGAGCGATCAGCCCCAGCATTTT. The chain links TRBV20-1 to TRBJ1-5, with no clear D. Germline CDR1 reads DFQATT; CDR2 reads SNEGSKA (reference sequence). V lost 7 bases and J lost 5, with 21 bases in between. The CDR3 sequence is 15 residues long.

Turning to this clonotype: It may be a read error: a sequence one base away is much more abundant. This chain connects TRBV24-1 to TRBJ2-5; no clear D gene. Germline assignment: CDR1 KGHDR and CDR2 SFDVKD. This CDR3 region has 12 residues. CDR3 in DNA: TGTGCCTCAGCACGAGACGTAGAGACCAAGTACTTC. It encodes CASARDVETKYF.

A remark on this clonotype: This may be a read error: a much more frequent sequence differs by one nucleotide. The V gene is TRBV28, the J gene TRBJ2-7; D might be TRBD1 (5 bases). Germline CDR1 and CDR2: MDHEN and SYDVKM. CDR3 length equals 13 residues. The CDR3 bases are TGTGCCGGCAGAACAGGCGGCCCTTACGAGCAGTACTTC. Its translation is CAGRTGGPYEQYF.

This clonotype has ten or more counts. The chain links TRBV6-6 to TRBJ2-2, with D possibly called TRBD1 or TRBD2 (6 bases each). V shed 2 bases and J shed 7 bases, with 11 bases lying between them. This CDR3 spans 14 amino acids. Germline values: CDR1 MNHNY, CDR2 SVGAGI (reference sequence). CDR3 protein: CASSYRGQFGELFF. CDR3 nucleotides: TGTGCCAGCAGTTACCGGGGGCAATTCGGGGAGCTGTTTTTT.

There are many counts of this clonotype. CDR3 region: CASSLGVVNEQYF. The DNA for the CDR3 is TGTGCCAGCAGCTTAGGGGTTGTCAACGAGCAGTACTTC. This rearrangement joins TRBV7-3 to TRBJ2-7; no reliable D call. Deletions cut 2 bases from V and 5 bases from J, with 10 bases between. Germline values: CDR1 SGHTA, CDR2 FQGTGA. The CDR3 runs 13 residues. Full variable domain (missing parts from reference TRBV7-3 and TRBJ2-7): GAGVSQTPSNKVTEKGKYVELRCDPISGHTALYWYRQSLGQGPEFLIYFQGTGAADDSGLPNDRFFAVRPEGSVSTLKIQRTERGDSAVYLCASSLGVVNEQYFGPGTRLTVT.

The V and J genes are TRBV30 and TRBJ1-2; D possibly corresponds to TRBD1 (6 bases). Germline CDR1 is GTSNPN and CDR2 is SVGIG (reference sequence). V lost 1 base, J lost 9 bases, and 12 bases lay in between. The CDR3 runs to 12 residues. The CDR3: CAWSEAQGSYTF. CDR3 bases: TGTGCCTGGAGTGAGGCACAGGGAAGCTACACCTTC.